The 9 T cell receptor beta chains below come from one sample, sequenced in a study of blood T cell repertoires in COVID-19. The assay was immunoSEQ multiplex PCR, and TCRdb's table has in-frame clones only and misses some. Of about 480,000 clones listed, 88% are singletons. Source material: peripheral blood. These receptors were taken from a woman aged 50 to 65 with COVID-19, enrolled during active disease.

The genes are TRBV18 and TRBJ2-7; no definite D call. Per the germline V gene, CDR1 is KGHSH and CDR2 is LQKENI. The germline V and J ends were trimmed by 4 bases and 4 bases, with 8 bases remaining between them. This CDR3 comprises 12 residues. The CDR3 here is CASSLDRYEQYF. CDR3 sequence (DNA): TGTGCCAGCTCACTTGATAGATACGAGCAGTACTTC.

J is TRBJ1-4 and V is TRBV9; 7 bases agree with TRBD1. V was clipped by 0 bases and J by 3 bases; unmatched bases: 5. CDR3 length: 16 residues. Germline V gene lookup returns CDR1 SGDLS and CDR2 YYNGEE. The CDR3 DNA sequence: TGTGCCAGCAGCGTAGCCCCGACAGGGCCTAATGAAAAACTGTTTTTT. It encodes CASSVAPTGPNEKLFF. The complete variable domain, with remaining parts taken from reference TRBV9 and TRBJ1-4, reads DSGVTQTPKHLITATGQRVTLRCSPRSGDLSVYWYQQSLDQGLQFLIQYYNGEERAKGNILERFSAQQFPDLHSELNLSSLELGDSALYFCASSVAPTGPNEKLFFGSGTQLSVL.

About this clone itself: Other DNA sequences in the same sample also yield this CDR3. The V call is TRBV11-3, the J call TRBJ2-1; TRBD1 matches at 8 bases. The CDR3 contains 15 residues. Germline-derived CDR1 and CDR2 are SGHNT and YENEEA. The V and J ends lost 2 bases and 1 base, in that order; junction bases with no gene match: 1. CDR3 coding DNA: TGTGCCAGCAGCTTAAGACAGGGGTCCTACAATGAGCAGTTCTTC. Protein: CASSLRQGSYNEQFF.

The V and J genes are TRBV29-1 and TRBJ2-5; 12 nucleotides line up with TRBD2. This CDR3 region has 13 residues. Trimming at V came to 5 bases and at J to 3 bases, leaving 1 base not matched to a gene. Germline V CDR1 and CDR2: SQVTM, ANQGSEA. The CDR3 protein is CSVRTSGEETQYF. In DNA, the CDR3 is TGCAGCGTTAGGACTAGCGGGGAAGAGACCCAGTACTTC.

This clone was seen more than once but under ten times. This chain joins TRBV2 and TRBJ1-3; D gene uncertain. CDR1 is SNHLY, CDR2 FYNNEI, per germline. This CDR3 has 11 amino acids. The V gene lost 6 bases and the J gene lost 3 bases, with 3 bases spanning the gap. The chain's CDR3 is CASSRGNTIYF. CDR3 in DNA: TGTGCCAGCAGCCGTGGAAACACCATATATTTT. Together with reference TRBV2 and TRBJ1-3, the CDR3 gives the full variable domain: EPEVTQTPSHQVTQMGQEVILRCVPISNHLYFYWYRQILGQKVEFLVSFYNNEISEKSEIFDDQFSVERPDGSNFTLKIRSTKLEDSAMYFCASSRGNTIYFGEGSWLTVV.

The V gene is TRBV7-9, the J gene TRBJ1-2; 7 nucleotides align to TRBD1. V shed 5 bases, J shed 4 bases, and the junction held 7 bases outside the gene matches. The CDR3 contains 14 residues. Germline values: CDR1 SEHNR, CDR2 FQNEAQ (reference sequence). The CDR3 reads CASSPSQGGYGYTF. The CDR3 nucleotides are TGTGCCAGCAGCCCGAGCCAGGGGGGCTATGGCTACACCTTC.

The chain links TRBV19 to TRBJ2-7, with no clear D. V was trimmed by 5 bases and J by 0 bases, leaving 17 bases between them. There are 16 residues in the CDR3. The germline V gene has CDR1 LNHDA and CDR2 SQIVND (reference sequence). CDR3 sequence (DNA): TGTGCCAGTAGTTCCCCAGCCTCCCGAGGCTCCTACGAGCAGTACTTC. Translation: CASSSPASRGSYEQYF.

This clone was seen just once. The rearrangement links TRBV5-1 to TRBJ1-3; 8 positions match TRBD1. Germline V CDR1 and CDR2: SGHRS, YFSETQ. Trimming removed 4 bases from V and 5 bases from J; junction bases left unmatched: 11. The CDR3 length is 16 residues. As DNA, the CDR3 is TGCGCCAGCAGCAACACAGGGGGAGGTTCCCGAAACACCATATATTTT. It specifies CASSNTGGGSRNTIYF. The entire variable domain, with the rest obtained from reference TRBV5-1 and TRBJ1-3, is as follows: KAGVTQTPRYLIKTRGQQVTLSCSPISGHRSVSWYQQTPGQGLQFLFEYFSETQRNKGNFPGRFSGRQFSNSRSEMNVSTLELGDSALYLCASSNTGGGSRNTIYFGEGSWLTVV.

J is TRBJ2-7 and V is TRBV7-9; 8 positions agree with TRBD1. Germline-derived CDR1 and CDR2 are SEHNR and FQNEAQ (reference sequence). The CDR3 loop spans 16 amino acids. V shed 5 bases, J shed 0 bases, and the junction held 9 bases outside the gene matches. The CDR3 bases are TGTGCCAGCAGCACGCCCTCAGGGGGCTTCTCCTACGAGCAGTACTTC. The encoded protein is CASSTPSGGFSYEQYF.